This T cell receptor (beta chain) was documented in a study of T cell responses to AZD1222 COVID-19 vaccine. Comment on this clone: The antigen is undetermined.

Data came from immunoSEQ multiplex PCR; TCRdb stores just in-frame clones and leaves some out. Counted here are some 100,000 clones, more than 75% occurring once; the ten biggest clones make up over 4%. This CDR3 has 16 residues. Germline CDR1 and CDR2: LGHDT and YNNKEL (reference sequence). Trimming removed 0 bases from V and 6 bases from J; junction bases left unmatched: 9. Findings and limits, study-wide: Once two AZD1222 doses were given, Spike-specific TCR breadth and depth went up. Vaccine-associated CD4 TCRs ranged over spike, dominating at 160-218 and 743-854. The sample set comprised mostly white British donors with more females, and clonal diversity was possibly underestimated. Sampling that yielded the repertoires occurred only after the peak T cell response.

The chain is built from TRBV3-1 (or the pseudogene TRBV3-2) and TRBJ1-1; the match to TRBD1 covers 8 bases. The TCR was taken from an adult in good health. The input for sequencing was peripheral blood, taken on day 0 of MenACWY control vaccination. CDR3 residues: CASSQERGQGAAEAFF. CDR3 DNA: TGTGCCAGCAGCCAAGAGAGGGGCCAGGGGGCGGCTGAAGCTTTCTTT.